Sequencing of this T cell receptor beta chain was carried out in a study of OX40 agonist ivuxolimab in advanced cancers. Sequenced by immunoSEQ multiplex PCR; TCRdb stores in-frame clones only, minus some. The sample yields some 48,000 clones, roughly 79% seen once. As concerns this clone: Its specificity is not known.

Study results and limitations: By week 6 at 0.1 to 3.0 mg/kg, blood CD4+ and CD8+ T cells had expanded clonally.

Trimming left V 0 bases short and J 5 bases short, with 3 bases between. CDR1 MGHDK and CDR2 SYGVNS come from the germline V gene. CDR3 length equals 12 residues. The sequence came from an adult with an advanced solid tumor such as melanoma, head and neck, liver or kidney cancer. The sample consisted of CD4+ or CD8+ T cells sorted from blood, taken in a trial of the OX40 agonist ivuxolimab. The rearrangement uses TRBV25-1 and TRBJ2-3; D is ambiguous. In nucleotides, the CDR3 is TGTGCCAGCAGTGAATATTTAGATACGCAGTATTTT. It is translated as CASSEYLDTQYF.